This T cell receptor (beta chain) was captured by sequencing in a study of cytomegalovirus exposure and HLA in healthy donors (dated by TCRdb to about 2017). As for the study more broadly: According to a later analysis, one platform produced both the roughly 110 validation repertoires and the 620 or so repertoires of the first cohort. The study aimed to test whether signatures of past pathogen exposure could be identified by cataloging public T cell receptors. Besides the first cohort of hundreds of subjects, a separate validation cohort made up of 120 different subjects was used. To predict cytomegalovirus infection status, the study brought together high-throughput TCR immunosequencing, statistical association of individual TCRs with disease status, and machine learning.

V loses 0 bases, J loses 2 bases, and the germline ends lie 8 bases apart. CDR1 and CDR2 were assigned from the germline V gene as LGHNA and YSLEER. The CDR3, cysteine through phenylalanine, is 15 amino acids long. The DNA shown is the 45-base CDR3, in frame from base 1. The donors were included in the validation cohort of roughly 120 subjects, a group kept apart from the roughly 700-subject first cohort. The library relied on the immunoSEQ multiplex PCR assay. The paper's processing steps were these. To diagnose cytomegalovirus status from the catalog of TCR beta chain sequences, a statistical classification framework was built. TCRdb obtained this table from immuneACCESS and retained in-frame rearrangements with V and J assigned. These tables miss some clones; where compared with another copy, unresolved V genes account for less than half of the shortfall, and the remainder is unexplained. That table is the source of V, J and clone size, and D and trimming were worked out from the DNA. The sample table records more than 250,000 clones; 87% of these occur just once. Clones ranked in the top ten supply roughly 1.2% of the sample.

On this clone: Its antigen is unknown. It has no much larger one-base neighbor in the sample; base qualities were not kept.

The full study reports these points: Three of the identified cytomegalovirus-associated TCR beta chains were confirmed in vitro to be specific for cytomegalovirus antigens. The study listed 170 or so TCR beta chains as associated with cytomegalovirus. In a later analysis, TCRs clustered in the first cohort were found to also tend to co-occur in the 120 or so validation repertoires, with 90% to 95% of cluster scores above 0. Across donors, most TCR sequences were observed very rarely, whereas some public TCRs were present in many individuals. A later analysis had no HLA typing for the validation cohort, so co-occurrence there was scored across all 110 or so repertoires. Cytomegalovirus status was reported to be diagnosed by the classifier with high specificity and sensitivity in both the original and validation cohorts. According to the authors, the approach could potentially be generalized to other disease states and immunological phenotypes.

The chain was built from TRBV4-3 and TRBJ1-5; the D gene is not confidently resolved. This receptor was identified in a woman aged 25 to 39 in good health and CMV-seropositive. Sequencing was carried out using PBMCs. CDR3 reads: CASSQDRSGNQPQHF. At the DNA level, the sequence is TGCGCCAGCAGCCAAGATCGGTCCGGCAATCAGCCCCAGCATTTT.